The 20 T cell receptor beta chains reported below all come from one sample, sequenced in a study of cytomegalovirus exposure and HLA in healthy donors. PCR involved 60 Vbeta and 13 Jbeta primers. Sequenced by immunoSEQ multiplex PCR; TCRdb stores in-frame clones only, minus some. This table holds roughly 98,000 clones, about 80% found once. Sample: PBMCs. Receptors were obtained from a man aged 18 to 30 in good health and CMV-seropositive.

The gene calls are TRBV9 and TRBJ2-7; TRBD1 agrees at 9 bases. Germline assignment: CDR1 SGDLS and CDR2 YYNGEE. There are 14 residues in the CDR3. With 4 bases clipped from V and 2 bases from J, the junction kept 4 bases outside the gene matches. The CDR3, as DNA: TGTGCCAGCAGCTTCGGACAGGGGCCCTACGAGCAGTACTTC. It yields the protein CASSFGQGPYEQYF.

The genes are TRBV23-1 and TRBJ2-7; tentatively, D is TRBD2 (6 bases). TRBV23-1 is noted as an ORF with a role that remains uncertain. This CDR3 comprises 17 residues. V was cut by 3 bases and J by 0 bases, with 18 bases left in between. The CDR3, as DNA: TGCGCCAGCAGTCATCCGAGGTGGGACTGTAGCTCCTACGAGCAGTACTTC. As protein: CASSHPRWDCSSYEQYF.

This clone appeared a few times. The same CDR3 also results from other DNA sequences found in this sample. The genes are TRBV30 and TRBJ2-7, with D possibly matching TRBD2 (6 bases). This CDR3 is 14 amino acids long. In germline, CDR1 is GTSNPN, CDR2 SVGIG (reference sequence). Between the trimmed V and J ends, which lost 2 bases and 7 bases, there was a span of 18 bases. The CDR3 region has the DNA TGTGCCTGGAGTACCCTCGGAGGGGCGAGAGAGCAGTACTTC. Its translation is CAWSTLGGAREQYF.

This clone has more than one count but fewer than ten. V and J are TRBV4-1 and TRBJ1-1; D is ambiguous. The CDR3 spans 14 residues. Trimming stripped 0 bases from V and 1 base from J, with 6 bases between. Germline CDR1 and CDR2: MGHRA and YSYEKL. CDR3 coding DNA: TGCGCCAGCAGCCAAGAGTACGGGAACACTGAAGCTTTCTTT. Translation: CASSQEYGNTEAFF.

This clone was recorded a few times. The rearrangement joins TRBV9 to TRBJ1-5, with D unresolved. Germline V gives CDR1 SGDLS, CDR2 YYNGEE. This CDR3 region has 13 residues. The germline V and J ends were trimmed by 4 bases and 1 base, with 6 bases remaining between them. The CDR3, as DNA: TGTGCCAGCAGCCCGGAGAGCAATCAGCCCCAGCATTTT. It translates to CASSPESNQPQHF. The full variable domain, with the rest looked up from reference TRBV9 and TRBJ1-5, is DSGVTQTPKHLITATGQRVTLRCSPRSGDLSVYWYQQSLDQGLQFLIQYYNGEERAKGNILERFSAQQFPDLHSELNLSSLELGDSALYFCASSPESNQPQHFGDGTRLSIL.

This rearrangement joins TRBV28 to TRBJ1-3; tentatively, D is TRBD1 (5 bases). Per the germline V gene, CDR1 is MDHEN and CDR2 is SYDVKM. This CDR3 is built from 12 residues. V lost 6 bases and J lost 10, with 13 bases in between. The CDR3 loop is CASRSVRGTIYF. The CDR3 nucleotides are TGTGCCAGCAGATCTGTAAGGGGTACCATATATTTT. The complete variable domain, with remaining parts taken from reference TRBV28 and TRBJ1-3, reads DVKVTQSSRYLVKRTGEKVFLECVQDMDHENMFWYRQDPGLGLRLIYFSYDVKMKEKGDIPEGYSVSREKKERFSLILESASTNQTSMYLCASRSVRGTIYFGEGSWLTVV.

The genes are TRBV30 and TRBJ1-3, with 12 bases identical to TRBD1. This CDR3 has 18 residues. V lost 2 bases to trimming and J lost 0 bases; unmatched junction nucleotides: 8. CDR1 and CDR2 from the germline V gene are GTSNPN and SVGIG (reference sequence). The CDR3 here is CAWSRDRGQLASGNTIYF. CDR3 coding DNA: TGTGCCTGGAGTCGGGACAGGGGGCAACTCGCCTCTGGAAACACCATATATTTT.

The chain is built from TRBV7-9 and TRBJ2-3, with TRBD1 identical over 10 bases. This CDR3 has 17 amino acids. V dropped 4 bases and J dropped 4; count of bases not matched to a gene: 11. The V gene's germline CDR1 is SEHNR and CDR2 FQNEAQ (reference sequence). CDR3 in DNA: TGTGCCAGCAGCTCCCCTGCTAGGGACAGGGGAGCAGATACGCAGTATTTT. Amino acids: CASSSPARDRGADTQYF.

The V call is TRBV28, the J call TRBJ1-1; D is perhaps TRBD1 (5 bases). Trimming took off 8 bases at V and 3 bases at J, with 10 bases between the two ends. This CDR3 is 12 amino acids long. Germline CDR1 MDHEN, CDR2 SYDVKM. CDR3 loop: CASQTGYTEAFF. CDR3 sequence (DNA): TGTGCCAGCCAAACAGGCTACACTGAAGCTTTCTTT.

CDR3 sequence: CASSPTGLEAFF. CDR3 nucleotides: TGTGCCAGCAGCCCGACAGGCCTTGAAGCTTTCTTT. This chain joins TRBV5-5 and TRBJ1-1, with D tentatively TRBD1 (6 bases). CDR1 and CDR2 from the germline V gene are SGHKS and YYEKEE (reference sequence). This CDR3 is built from 12 residues. V was trimmed by 4 bases and J by 7 bases, leaving 11 bases between them.

This sequence joins TRBV5-1 and TRBJ2-7; 9 bases are shared with TRBD1. Germline V gene lookup returns CDR1 SGHRS and CDR2 YFSETQ. The CDR3 has 14 residues. V shed 0 bases, J shed 5 bases, and the junction held 3 bases outside the gene matches. CDR3 loop: CASSLGTGAHEQYF. The DNA of the CDR3 is TGCGCCAGCAGCTTGGGGACAGGGGCACACGAGCAGTACTTC.

This chain uses TRBV6-1 with TRBJ2-1; D possibly corresponds to TRBD2 (7 bases). Trimming removed 1 base at V and 6 bases at J, with 16 bases between. Germline CDR1 reads MNHNS; CDR2 reads SASEGT. CDR3 length: 16 amino acids. The CDR3 region is CASSEGMGGGPNEQFF. The CDR3 bases are TGTGCCAGCAGTGAAGGGATGGGGGGGGGCCCCAATGAGCAGTTCTTC.

The rearrangement uses TRBV5-1 and TRBJ2-7, with 9 bases fitting TRBD1. The CDR3 length is 13 residues. The V and J ends lost 5 bases and 4 bases, in that order; junction bases with no gene match: 4. CDR1 and CDR2 from the germline V gene are SGHRS and YFSETQ. CDR3 sequence (DNA): TGCGCCAGCAGTGGGACAGGGCTATACGAGCAGTACTTC. Protein: CASSGTGLYEQYF.

The rearrangement joins TRBV7-8 to TRBJ2-3, with D possibly matching TRBD1 (6 bases). Trimming left V 0 bases short and J 3 bases short, with 10 bases between. Germline V gene data show CDR1 as SGHVS and CDR2 as FQNEAQ. CDR3 size: 15 residues. The CDR3, as DNA: TGTGCCAGCAGCTTAGCGGACAGCTCTACAGATACGCAGTATTTT. This gives the protein CASSLADSSTDTQYF. Together with reference TRBV7-8 and TRBJ2-3, the CDR3 gives the full variable domain: GAGVSQSPRYKVAKRGQDVALRCDPISGHVSLFWYQQALGQGPEFLTYFQNEAQLDKSGLPSDRFFAERPEGSVSTLKIQRTQQEDSAVYLCASSLADSSTDTQYFGPGTRLTVL.

This clone was counted once. The chain combines TRBV27 with TRBJ2-3, with 13 nucleotides matching TRBD2. Germline trimming cut 4 bases from V and 0 bases from J; bases unmatched to any gene: 7. This CDR3 has 18 amino acids. Per germline, CDR1 MNHEY and CDR2 SMNVEV (reference sequence). The chain's CDR3 is CASSSTSGGGPSTDTQYF. In DNA form, the CDR3 reads TGTGCCAGCAGTTCTACTAGCGGGGGGGGTCCTAGCACAGATACGCAGTATTTT.

The chain links TRBV30 to TRBJ1-5; possible D gene TRBD1, 6 bases. The CDR3 spans 18 residues. Germline V CDR1 and CDR2: GTSNPN, SVGIG (reference sequence). Deletions cut 5 bases from V and 1 base from J, with 24 bases between. CDR3 nucleotide sequence: TGTGCCTGGCAAGGGGGGGGCGGTTTCACAGGGAGCAATCAGCCCCAGCATTTT. Its translation: CAWQGGGGFTGSNQPQHF.

This chain's CDR3 is CASSERGDRRPYEQYF. CDR3 DNA sequence: TGTGCCAGCAGTGAACGGGGGGACAGGCGTCCCTACGAGCAGTACTTC. This sequence joins TRBV6-1 and TRBJ2-7; D is possibly TRBD1 (8 bases). CDR1 and CDR2 from the germline V gene are MNHNS and SASEGT. The CDR3 has 16 residues. V was clipped by 2 bases and J by 2 bases, with 16 bases between them.

The CDR3, as DNA: TGTGCCAGCCGGGAACAGGGACAGTCTGAAGCTTTCTTT. This codes for CASREQGQSEAFF. This chain connects TRBV11-3 to TRBJ1-1; 7 bases line up with TRBD1. V was clipped by 8 bases and J by 6 bases; unmatched bases: 9. This CDR3 region has 13 residues. The germline gives CDR1 SGHNT, CDR2 YENEEA.

The chain combines TRBV13 with TRBJ1-2; maybe TRBD1 (5 bases). The germline V gene has CDR1 PRHDT and CDR2 FYEKMQ (reference sequence). The V end lost 4 bases, the J end lost 6 bases, and 12 bases lay between the germline ends. This CDR3 contains 13 residues. The CDR3 spells CASSSYTDNGYTF. In nucleotides, the CDR3 is TGTGCCAGCAGCTCATATACGGACAATGGCTACACCTTC.

The sample holds a few counts of this clone. The identical CDR3 is also encoded by other nucleotide sequences in the sample. The gene calls are TRBV6-5 and TRBJ2-7, with 11 nucleotides matching TRBD1. V trimming: 0 bases; J trimming: 3 bases; junction bases outside the gene matches: 1. The CDR3 has 15 residues. The V gene's germline CDR1 is MNHEY and CDR2 SVGAGI. As DNA, the CDR3 is TGTGCCAGCAGTTACTCAGGGACAGGGGGCTACGAGCAGTACTTC. Translation gives CASSYSGTGGYEQYF.